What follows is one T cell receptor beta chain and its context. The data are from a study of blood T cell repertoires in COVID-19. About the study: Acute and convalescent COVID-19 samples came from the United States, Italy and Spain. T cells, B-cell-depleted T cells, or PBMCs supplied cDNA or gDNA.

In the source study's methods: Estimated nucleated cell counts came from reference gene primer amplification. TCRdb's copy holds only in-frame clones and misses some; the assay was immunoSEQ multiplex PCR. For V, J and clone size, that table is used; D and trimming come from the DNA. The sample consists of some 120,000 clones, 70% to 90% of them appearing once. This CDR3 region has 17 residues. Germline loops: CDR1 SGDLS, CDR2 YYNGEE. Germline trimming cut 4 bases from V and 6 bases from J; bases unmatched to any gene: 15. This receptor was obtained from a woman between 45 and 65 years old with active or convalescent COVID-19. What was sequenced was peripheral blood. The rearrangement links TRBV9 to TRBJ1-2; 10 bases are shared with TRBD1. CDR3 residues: CASSPGGQGTSPDGYTF. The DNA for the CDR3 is TGTGCCAGCAGCCCAGGGGGACAGGGGACCTCTCCGGATGGCTACACCTTC.